This T cell receptor beta chain appears in the sequencing data of a study of T cells after yellow fever vaccination (dated by TCRdb to the late 2010s). Some background on the complete study: Libraries from fractions with low cell numbers were prepared with the SMART-Seq v4 Ultra Low Input RNA kit. To track T-cell clones before and after primary and booster YFV17D yellow fever vaccination, bulk TCR alpha and beta repertoires were sequenced longitudinally. Two healthy male donors made up the cohort, one aged 18 to 30 years and the other aged 30 to 40 years. Blood was collected at multiple timepoints before and after primary and secondary immunization, and bulk PBMC replicates and cell subsets were isolated. The paper as a whole reports these results and caveats: A small share of clonotypes was detected in both CD4 and CD8 compartments, with the overlap likely arising from convergent recombination. Because only two donors were included in the study, the extent to which the findings can be generalized is limited. Because abundant contaminating clonotypes from the bulk population could be contained in FACS-sorted repertoires, computational filtering was required. The secondary T-cell response was weaker than the primary response but faster, peaking on day 5 instead of day 15. Most clones expanded after primary vaccination were re-detected after the booster (around 96% of CD4 and around nine tenths of CD8), suggesting broad memory maintenance.

The treatment or condition label of this sample denotes: live attenuated yellow fever vaccine strain. At every blood-draw timepoint, two biological replicates of bulk PBMCs were collected. A standard Ficoll-Paque protocol was used to isolate PBMCs from peripheral blood. TriZol was used to extract RNA from bulk PBMCs, from CD4 and CD8 fractions, and from dextramer-positive and dextramer-negative fractions. In this sample, this clonotype turned up a few times. Its specific antigen is unknown. The record has no base qualities; no much larger clone is one base away. Synthesis of TCR cDNA relied on 5'RACE template switching, a step that introduced a universal primer site along with unique molecular identifiers. cDNA synthesis was primed from both the TCR alpha and TCR beta constant segments. Two PCR steps were used to amplify libraries, with sample barcodes and sequencing adapters being added in the second step. Sequencing of libraries was performed on Illumina HiSeq 2500 (2x100 bp) or NovaSeq (2x150 bp). The study's own analysis went as follows. MIGEC handled demultiplexing of reads and collapsing into UMI consensus sequences, while MiXCR performed V(D)J alignment. Vaccine-responding clonotypes were defined with edgeR using replicate PBMC samples, requiring FDR below 0.01 and a log2 fold change above 5 up to day 15. Bulk clonotypes were assigned CD4 or CD8 identity according to which sequenced CD4 or CD8 repertoire held them at higher abundance. TCRdb redid the processing of the public reads, applying fastp at Q25 and MiXCR, and retained in-frame beta chains. Entries that share a CDR3 protein sequence are merged under the most common genes and DNA. The V and J calls shown here were made by TCRdb, not taken from the authors' results. The sample includes about 550,000 distinct CDR3 sequences, with approximately 21% observed a single time. Roughly 13% of the sample goes to the ten largest clones.

Via the germline V gene, CDR1 is MNHEY and CDR2 SVGAGI. Measured from the cysteine to the phenylalanine, the CDR3 is 16 residues long. Only the CDR3 DNA is retained, 48 bases long and in frame from the first base. The V end gives up 0 bases and the J end 12 bases, leaving 11 bases in the junction not matched to a gene. The sequence came from a man aged 30 to 45 who received the YFV17D yellow fever vaccine. This specimen was PBMCs, taken 15 days after the yellow fever booster vaccination. The receptor chain draws on TRBV6-5 and TRBJ2-7, with 13 junctional bases fitting TRBD2. The CDR3 has the sequence CASSYSVPGLAGVWYF. The nucleotide sequence is TGTGCCAGCAGTTACTCGGTTCCCGGACTAGCGGGAGTCTGGTACTTC.